This T cell receptor beta chain comes out of a study of cytomegalovirus exposure and HLA in healthy donors. The length of the CDR3 is 12 residues. Germline CDR1 reads SGHRS; CDR2 reads YFSETQ. V was cut by 4 bases and J by 8 bases, with 12 bases left in between. In the PCR, 60 Vbeta and 13 Jbeta primers were used. Profiling relied on immunoSEQ multiplex PCR, and the TCRdb table lists in-frame clones only, not all of them. The table includes 100,000 to 150,000 clones, over 70% detected once. The sequence was collected from a woman aged 45-65 years in good health and CMV-seropositive. The V and J genes are TRBV5-1 and TRBJ1-2; D might be TRBD1 (5 bases). The sequencing input was PBMCs. CDR3 bases: TGCGCCAGCAGCGGGGACTCGGGGGGCTACACCTTC. Translated: CASSGDSGGYTF. Variable domain in full (rest from reference TRBV5-1 and TRBJ1-2): KAGVTQTPRYLIKTRGQQVTLSCSPISGHRSVSWYQQTPGQGLQFLFEYFSETQRNKGNFPGRFSGRQFSNSRSEMNVSTLELGDSALYLCASSGDSGGYTFGSGTRLTVV.